The sequence of this TCR beta chain was determined in a study of technical replicates of blood from a handful of donors. The CDR3 extends over 13 amino acids. Trimming took 4 bases from V and 1 from J, leaving 10 bases between them. The V gene's germline CDR1 is SQVTM and CDR2 ANQGSEA. This clone was seen a few times. Produced via immunoSEQ multiplex PCR; TCRdb's table is partial and in-frame only. The table has some 79,000 clones, 94% seen once. The specimen sequenced was T cells isolated from PBMCs. J is TRBJ1-1 and V is TRBV29-1; D is undetermined. The receptor's source is a human donor in good health. The CDR3 reads CSVVWRANTEAFF. The CDR3, as DNA: TGCAGCGTTGTCTGGAGGGCGAACACTGAAGCTTTCTTT.